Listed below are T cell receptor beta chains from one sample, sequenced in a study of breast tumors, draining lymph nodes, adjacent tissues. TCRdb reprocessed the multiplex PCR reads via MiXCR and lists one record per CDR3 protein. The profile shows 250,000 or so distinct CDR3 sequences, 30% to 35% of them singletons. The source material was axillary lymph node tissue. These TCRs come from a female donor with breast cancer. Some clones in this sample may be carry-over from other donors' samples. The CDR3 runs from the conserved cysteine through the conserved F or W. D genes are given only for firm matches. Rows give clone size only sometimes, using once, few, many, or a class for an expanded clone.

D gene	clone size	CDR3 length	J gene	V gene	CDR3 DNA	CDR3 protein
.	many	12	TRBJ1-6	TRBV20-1	TGCAGTGCTAGTACACAAGGATTAGCCCTCCACTTT	CSASTQGLALHF
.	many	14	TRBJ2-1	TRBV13	TGTGCCAGCAGCCCACGGATAGGGTGGAATGAGCAGTTCTTC	CASSPRIGWNEQFF
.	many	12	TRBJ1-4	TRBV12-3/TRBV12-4	TGTGCCAGCAGTTTAGGGGACGTTGAACTGTTTTTT	CASSLGDVELFF
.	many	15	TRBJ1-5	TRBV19	TGTGCCAGCAACAGGCGCCTGGAGGGGAATCAGCCCCAGCATTTT	CASNRRLEGNQPQHF
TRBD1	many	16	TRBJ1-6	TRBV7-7	TGTGCTAGCAGCTTTACCCAGCGACAGGGGATTTCACCCCTCCACTTT	CASSFTQRQGISPLHF
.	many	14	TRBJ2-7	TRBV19	TGTGCCAGTAGTAGAACATTGGTTCGGGACGAGCAGTACTTC	CASSRTLVRDEQYF
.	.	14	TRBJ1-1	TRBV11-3	TGTGCCAGCAGCTTAGCGGCAGGGGACGCTGAAGCTTTCTTT	CASSLAAGDAEAFF
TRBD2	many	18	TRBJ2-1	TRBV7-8	TGTGCCAGCAGCTTAGATCCCAAGGCTAGCGGGGTTAACAATGAGCAGTTCTTC	CASSLDPKASGVNNEQFF
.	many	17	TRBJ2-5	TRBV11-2	TGTGCCAGCAGCCCTAGGGTTAGGGGGAGGGCCCGAGAGACCCAGTACTTC	CASSPRVRGRARETQYF
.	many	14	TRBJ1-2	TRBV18	TGTGCCAGCTCACCACCGACGGAGAGCTATGGCTACACCTTC	CASSPPTESYGYTF
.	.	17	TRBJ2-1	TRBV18	TGTGCCAGCTCACAAAAAACCGGACAGATCTCCTACAATGAGCAGTTCTTC	CASSQKTGQISYNEQFF
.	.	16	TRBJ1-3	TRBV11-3	TGTGCCAGCAGCTTAGTCCCGGGGGTCTCTGGAAACACCATATATTTT	CASSLVPGVSGNTIYF
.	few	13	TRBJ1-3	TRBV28	TGTGCCAGCAGTTTAAAACACCCAAACACCATATATTTT	CASSLKHPNTIYF
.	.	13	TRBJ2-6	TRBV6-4	TGTGCCAGCACCCGATCCGGGGCCAACGTCCTGACTTTC	CASTRSGANVLTF
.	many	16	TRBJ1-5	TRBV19	TGTGCCAGTAGTTGGGGCGCGCCGAATAGCAATCAGCCCCAGCATTTT	CASSWGAPNSNQPQHF
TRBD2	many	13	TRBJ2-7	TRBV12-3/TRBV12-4	TGTGCCAGCAGAATCCGGGGGGGATACGAGCAGTACTTC	CASRIRGGYEQYF
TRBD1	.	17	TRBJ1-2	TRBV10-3	TGTGCCATCCTTAATCCTCGGGACAGGGGGGCTAACTATGGCTACACCTTC	CAILNPRDRGANYGYTF
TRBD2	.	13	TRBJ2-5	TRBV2	TGTGCCAGGAGCGGGACGCCAGTAGAGACCCAGTACTTC	CARSGTPVETQYF
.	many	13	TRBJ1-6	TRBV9	TGTGCCAGCAGCGGGGTCCTTAATTCACCCCTCCACTTT	CASSGVLNSPLHF
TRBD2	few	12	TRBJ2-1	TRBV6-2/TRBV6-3	TGTGCCGGAAGTCGGGGGGGCAATGAGCAGTTCTTC	CAGSRGGNEQFF
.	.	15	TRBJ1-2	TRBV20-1	TGCAGTGCTAGAGGTCTGGGAGGGGGACCCTATGGCTACACCTTC	CSARGLGGGPYGYTF
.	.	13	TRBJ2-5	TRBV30	TGTGCCTGGAGTGTACTCTTACGAGAGACCCAGTACTTC	CAWSVLLRETQYF
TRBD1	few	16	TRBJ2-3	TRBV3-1	TGTGCCAGCAGCCAACCCGGGACAGGGCAAACAGATACGCAGTATTTT	CASSQPGTGQTDTQYF
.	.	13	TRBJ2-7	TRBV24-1	TGTGCCACCAGTGCTAGAACGGGGATCGAGCAGTACTTC	CATSARTGIEQYF
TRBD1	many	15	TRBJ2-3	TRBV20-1	TGCAGTGCTGAAGGGACAGGGCTAAACACAGATACGCAGTATTTT	CSAEGTGLNTDTQYF
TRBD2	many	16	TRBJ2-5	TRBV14	TGTGCCAGCAGCCAAGGTCTAGCGGGCCCCTGGGAGACCCAGTACTTC	CASSQGLAGPWETQYF
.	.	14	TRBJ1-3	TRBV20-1	TGCAGTGCTGATCCGGCCTTATTCGGAAACACCATATATTTT	CSADPALFGNTIYF
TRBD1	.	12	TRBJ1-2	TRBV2	TGTGCCAGTCAAGACAGGGGCTATGGCTACACCTTC	CASQDRGYGYTF
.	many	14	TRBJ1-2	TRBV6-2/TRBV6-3	TGTGCCAGCAGTTCCGCGGGGTATGGGTATGGCTACACCTTC	CASSSAGYGYGYTF
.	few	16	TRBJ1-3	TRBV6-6	TGTGCCAGCAGACCAGACAGGACCATCTCTGGAAACACCATATATTTT	CASRPDRTISGNTIYF
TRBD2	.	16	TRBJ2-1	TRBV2	TGTGCCAGCAGCGTAGCAGCGGGAGGGTCCTACAATGAGCAGTTCTTC	CASSVAAGGSYNEQFF
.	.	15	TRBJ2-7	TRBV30	TGTGCCTGGAGTGCTCGGCCTACAGGGAACTACGAGCAGTACTTC	CAWSARPTGNYEQYF
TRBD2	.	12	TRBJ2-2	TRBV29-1	TGCAGCGTTCTAGCGGGAATGGGGGAGCTGTTTTTT	CSVLAGMGELFF
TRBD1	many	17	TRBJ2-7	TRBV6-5	TGTGCCAGCAGTTACTCTGGCCCCGACAGGGTAAGAAACGAGCAGTACTTC	CASSYSGPDRVRNEQYF
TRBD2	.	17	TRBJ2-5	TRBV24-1	TGTGCCACCAGTGACCCAGGGACTAGCGGGAGGCAAGAGACCCAGTACTTC	CATSDPGTSGRQETQYF
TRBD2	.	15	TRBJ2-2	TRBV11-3	TGTGCCAGCTTCACTAGCGAGAACCCCCCCGGGGAGCTGTTTTTT	CASFTSENPPGELFF
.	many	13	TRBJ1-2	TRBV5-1	TGCGCCAGCAGCTTTAGGACCAACTATGGCTACACCTTC	CASSFRTNYGYTF
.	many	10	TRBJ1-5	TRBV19	TGTGCCAGTAGTGAGAGAGATAAGCATTTT	CASSERDKHF
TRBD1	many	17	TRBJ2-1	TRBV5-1	TGCGCCAGCAGCCGTGCCCCGGGACAGGGGTCGGGGAATGAGCAGTTCTTC	CASSRAPGQGSGNEQFF
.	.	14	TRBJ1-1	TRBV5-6	TGTGCCAGCAGCTACCGGGACCGCAACACTGAAGCTTTCTTT	CASSYRDRNTEAFF
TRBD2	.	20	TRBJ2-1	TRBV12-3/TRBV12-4	TGTGCCAGCAGTCTCCTCCCCGGGACTAGCGGGAGTGGTTCCTACAATGAGCAGTTCTTC	CASSLLPGTSGSGSYNEQFF
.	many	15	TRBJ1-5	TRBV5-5	TGTGCCAGCAGCTTGGGAGGATATAGCAATCAGCCCCAGCATTTT	CASSLGGYSNQPQHF
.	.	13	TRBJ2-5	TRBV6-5	TGTGCCAGCAGTCACTCGGGTCGAGAGACCCAGTACTTC	CASSHSGRETQYF
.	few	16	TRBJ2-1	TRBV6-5	TGTGCCAGCAGTTATTTGAGACCGGGGGACCATAATGAGCAGTTCTTC	CASSYLRPGDHNEQFF
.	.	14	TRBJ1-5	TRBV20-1	TGCAGTGCTAGTCAGGGTTATAGCAATCAGCCCCAGCATTTT	CSASQGYSNQPQHF